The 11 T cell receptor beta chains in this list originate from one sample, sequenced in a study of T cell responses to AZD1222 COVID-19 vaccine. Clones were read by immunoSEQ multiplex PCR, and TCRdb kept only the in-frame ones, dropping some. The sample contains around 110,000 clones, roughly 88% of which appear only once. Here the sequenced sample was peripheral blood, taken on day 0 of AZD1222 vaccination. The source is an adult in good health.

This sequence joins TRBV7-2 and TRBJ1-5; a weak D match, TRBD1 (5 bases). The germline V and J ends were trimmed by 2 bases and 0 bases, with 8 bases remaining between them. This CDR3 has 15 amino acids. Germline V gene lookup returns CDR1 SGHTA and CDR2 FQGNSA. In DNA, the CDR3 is TGTGCCAGCAGCTTACAGGGCCCTAGCAATCAGCCCCAGCATTTT. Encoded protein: CASSLQGPSNQPQHF.

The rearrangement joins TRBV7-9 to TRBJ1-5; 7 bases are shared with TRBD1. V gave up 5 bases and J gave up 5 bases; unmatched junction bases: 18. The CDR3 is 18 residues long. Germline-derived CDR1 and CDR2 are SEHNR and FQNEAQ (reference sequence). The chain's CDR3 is CASSQEGQSLPFYQPQHF. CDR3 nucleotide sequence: TGTGCCAGCAGCCAAGAGGGACAGTCGTTACCGTTTTATCAGCCCCAGCATTTT.

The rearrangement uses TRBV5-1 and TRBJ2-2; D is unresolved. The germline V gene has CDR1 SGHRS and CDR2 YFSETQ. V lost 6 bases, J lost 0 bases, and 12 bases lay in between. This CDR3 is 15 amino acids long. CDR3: CASKDGGANTGELFF. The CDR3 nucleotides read TGCGCCAGCAAGGACGGTGGCGCGAACACCGGGGAGCTGTTTTTT.

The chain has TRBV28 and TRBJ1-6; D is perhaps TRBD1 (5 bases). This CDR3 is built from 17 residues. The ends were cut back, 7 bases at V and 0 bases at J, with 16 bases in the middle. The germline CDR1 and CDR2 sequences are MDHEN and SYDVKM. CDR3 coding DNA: TGTGCCAGCATCTTAGGGGAATCAAGCTCCTATAATTCACCCCTCCACTTT. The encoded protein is CASILGESSSYNSPLHF.

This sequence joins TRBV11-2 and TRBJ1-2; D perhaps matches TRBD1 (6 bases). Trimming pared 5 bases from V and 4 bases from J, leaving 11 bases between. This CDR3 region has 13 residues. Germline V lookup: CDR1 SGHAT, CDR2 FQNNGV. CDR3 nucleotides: TGTGCCAGCAGCATTGGGACAAGCTATGGCTACACCTTC. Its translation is CASSIGTSYGYTF.

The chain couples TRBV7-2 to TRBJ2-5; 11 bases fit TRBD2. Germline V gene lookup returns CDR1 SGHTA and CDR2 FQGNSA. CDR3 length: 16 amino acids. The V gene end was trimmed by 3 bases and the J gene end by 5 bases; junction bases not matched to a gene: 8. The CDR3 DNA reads TGTGCCAGCAGCTTTAGCGGGAGGGCCGGAGGGGAGACCCAGTACTTC. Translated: CASSFSGRAGGETQYF.

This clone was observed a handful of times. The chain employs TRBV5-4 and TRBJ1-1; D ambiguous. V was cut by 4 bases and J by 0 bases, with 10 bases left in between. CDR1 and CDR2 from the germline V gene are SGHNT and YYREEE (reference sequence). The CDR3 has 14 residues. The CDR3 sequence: CASSPDGVNTEAFF. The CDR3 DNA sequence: TGTGCCAGCAGCCCGGACGGGGTGAACACTGAAGCTTTCTTT.

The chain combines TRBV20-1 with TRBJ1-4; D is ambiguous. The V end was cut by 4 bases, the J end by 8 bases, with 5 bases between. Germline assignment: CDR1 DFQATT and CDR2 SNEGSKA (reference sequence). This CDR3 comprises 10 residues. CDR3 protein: CSATAEKLFF. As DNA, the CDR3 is TGCAGTGCTACGGCAGAAAAACTGTTTTTT.

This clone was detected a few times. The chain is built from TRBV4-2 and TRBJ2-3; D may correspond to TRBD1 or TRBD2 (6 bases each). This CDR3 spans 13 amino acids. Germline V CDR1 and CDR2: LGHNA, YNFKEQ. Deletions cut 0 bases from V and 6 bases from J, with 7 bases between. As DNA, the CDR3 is TGTGCCAGCAGCCAAGAAGGGGGGGATACGCAGTATTTT. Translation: CASSQEGGDTQYF.

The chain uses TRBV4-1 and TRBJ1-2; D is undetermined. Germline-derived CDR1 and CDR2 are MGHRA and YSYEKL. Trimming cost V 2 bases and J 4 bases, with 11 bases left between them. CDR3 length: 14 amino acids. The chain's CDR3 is CASSQRDSGYGYTF. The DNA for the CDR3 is TGCGCCAGCAGCCAAAGGGATTCGGGCTATGGCTACACCTTC.

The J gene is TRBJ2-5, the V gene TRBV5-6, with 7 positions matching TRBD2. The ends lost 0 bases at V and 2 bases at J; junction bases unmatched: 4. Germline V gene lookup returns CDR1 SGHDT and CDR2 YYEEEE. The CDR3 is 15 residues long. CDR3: CASSLAGGGQETQYF. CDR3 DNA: TGTGCCAGCAGCTTGGCGGGAGGAGGACAAGAGACCCAGTACTTC.